The 18 T cell receptor beta chains below come from one sample, sequenced in a study of blood T cell repertoires in COVID-19. Using immunoSEQ multiplex PCR, the repertoire was profiled, and TCRdb retains in-frame clones only, with some absent. The table shows approximately 200,000 clones, with approximately 90% occurring only once. The sequenced sample consisted of peripheral blood. These receptors were obtained from a man aged 55 to 70 who had recovered from COVID-19.

CDR3 bases: TGTGCCAGCAGCGTCGGGACAGGGGTTTCCTACGAGCAGTACTTC. Its protein is CASSVGTGVSYEQYF. This sequence joins TRBV7-9 and TRBJ2-7; TRBD1 matches 10 bases. The V and J ends lost 5 bases and 1 base, in that order; junction bases with no gene match: 5. CDR1 SEHNR and CDR2 FQNEAQ come from the germline V gene (reference sequence). The CDR3 length is 15 residues.

The V call is TRBV6-2 or TRBV6-3, the J call TRBJ2-7; D gene ambiguous. The germline V gene has CDR1 MNHEY and CDR2 SVGEGT. This CDR3 is built from 16 residues. Trimming stripped 0 bases from V and 3 bases from J, with 15 bases between. The DNA of the CDR3 is TGTGCCAGCAGTTACTCGCGAGGTACATTCGGCTACGAGCAGTACTTC. Its translation is CASSYSRGTFGYEQYF.

The chain carries TRBV19 and TRBJ2-6, with 10 bases identical to TRBD1. The length of the CDR3 is 19 residues. Germline V gene data show CDR1 as LNHDA and CDR2 as SQIVND (reference sequence). After removal of 4 bases from V and 1 base from J, the junction contained 10 bases not matched to a gene. CDR3 sequence: CASSTNPGQGKSGANVLTF. Here the CDR3 DNA reads TGTGCCAGTAGTACCAACCCGGGACAGGGGAAATCTGGGGCCAACGTCCTGACTTTC.

The V gene is TRBV3-1 (or the pseudogene TRBV3-2), the J gene TRBJ2-2, with TRBD1 matching over 8 bases. The CDR3 consists of 17 residues. With 0 bases clipped from V and 3 bases from J, the junction kept 6 bases outside the gene matches. Germline V gene lookup returns CDR1 LGHDT and CDR2 YNNKEL (reference sequence). The CDR3 is CASSQDGRGRDTGELFF. The CDR3 bases are TGTGCCAGCAGCCAAGACGGCAGGGGGCGTGACACCGGGGAGCTGTTTTTT.

The CDR3 region has the DNA TGTGCCAGCAGCAGGGTTCCTGAAGCTTTCTTT. Translated, it gives CASSRVPEAFF. The chain is built from TRBV12-3 or TRBV12-4 and TRBJ1-1, with D perhaps matching TRBD1 (5 bases). The CDR3 runs to 11 residues. V was shortened by 6 bases and J by 6 bases, with 8 bases between the two germline ends.

The chain couples TRBV7-2 to TRBJ1-4; possibly TRBD1 for D (6 bases). The V gene lost 5 bases and the J gene lost 3 bases, with 16 bases spanning the gap. The CDR3 runs 16 residues. CDR1 and CDR2 (germline): SGHTA, FQGNSA. The chain's CDR3 is CASSPSQGIPNEKLFF. The CDR3 DNA reads TGTGCCAGCAGCCCCTCACAGGGCATCCCTAATGAAAAACTGTTTTTT.

The rearrangement joins TRBV6-6 to TRBJ1-1, with 7 nucleotides matching TRBD1. CDR1 and CDR2 from the germline V gene are MNHNY and SVGAGI (reference sequence). The CDR3 runs 16 residues. V trimming: 5 bases; J trimming: 0 bases; junction bases outside the gene matches: 9. CDR3 sequence (DNA): TGTGCCAGCAGTCATGGGGACAGCGTTATGAACACTGAAGCTTTCTTT. Protein: CASSHGDSVMNTEAFF.

As DNA, the CDR3 is TGTGCCAGTAGCCTATCACTCCAGGGGAACACTGAAGCTTTCTTT. Its translation is CASSLSLQGNTEAFF. The chain carries TRBV19 and TRBJ1-1; TRBD1 is a possible D gene (5 bases). CDR3 length equals 15 residues. CDR1 is LNHDA, CDR2 SQIVND, per germline (reference sequence). V gave up 6 bases and J gave up 1 base, with 15 bases separating them.

The chain recombines TRBV2 with TRBJ1-5; 8 bases fit TRBD1. Trimming took 2 bases from V and 2 from J; bases not matched to a gene: 2. Germline V lookup: CDR1 SNHLY, CDR2 FYNNEI. The CDR3 is made up of 15 amino acids. CDR3 nucleotide sequence: TGTGCCAGCAGTGAACAGGGGGCGGGCAATCAGCCCCAGCATTTT. It encodes CASSEQGAGNQPQHF.

V is TRBV9 and J is TRBJ1-2; D perhaps matches TRBD1 (5 bases). The CDR3 is 15 residues long. Germline CDR1 reads SGDLS; CDR2 reads YYNGEE. V shed 4 bases and J shed 5 bases, with 18 bases lying between them. The CDR3 here is CASSSGVGGKYGYTF. The CDR3 nucleotides are TGTGCCAGCAGCTCGGGGGTAGGAGGAAAGTATGGCTACACCTTC.

The chain carries TRBV18 and TRBJ1-4; D possibly corresponds to TRBD1 (5 bases). V was cut by 3 bases and J by 3 bases, with 11 bases left in between. The CDR3 runs to 15 residues. Germline CDR1 and CDR2: KGHSH and LQKENI. For the CDR3, the DNA is TGTGCCAGCTCACCCAGGGCTCTCCCTAATGAAAAACTGTTTTTT. This encodes CASSPRALPNEKLFF.

The rearrangement links TRBV5-4 to TRBJ2-3; D possibly corresponds to TRBD1 (5 bases). This CDR3 is 14 amino acids long. Germline CDR1 is SGHNT and CDR2 is YYREEE (reference sequence). Trimming shortened V by 4 bases and J by 2 bases, and 11 bases separated the two germline ends. In DNA, the CDR3 is TGTGCCAGCAGCCTCCCGGACATCACAGATACGCAGTATTTT. Residues: CASSLPDITDTQYF.

This clone was detected a few times. Other DNA sequences in this sample translate to the same CDR3. The V gene is TRBV5-1, the J gene TRBJ1-1; TRBD1 agrees at 9 bases. The CDR3 is 15 amino acids. J was trimmed by 1 base and V by 4 bases; bases with no gene match: 5. Germline CDR1 and CDR2: SGHRS and YFSETQ. Here the CDR3 reads CASSLWDRENTEAFF. The DNA of the CDR3 is TGCGCCAGCAGCCTTTGGGACAGGGAGAACACTGAAGCTTTCTTT.

CDR3 region: CATNAGSSGNTIYF. The DNA of the CDR3 is TGTGCCACCAACGCCGGGAGCTCTGGAAACACCATATATTTT. The chain is built from TRBV6-5 and TRBJ1-3, with no clear D. CDR3 length: 14 residues. Trimming shortened V by 10 bases and J by 0 bases, and 13 bases separated the two germline ends. CDR1 and CDR2 (germline): MNHEY, SVGAGI.

This clone was detected a few times. The chain couples TRBV6-5 to TRBJ2-1, with D perhaps matching TRBD1 (7 bases). V shed 7 bases and J shed 7 bases, with 20 bases lying between them. Looked up from germline, CDR1 is MNHEY and CDR2 is SVGAGI. This CDR3 is built from 15 residues. The CDR3 DNA reads TGTGCCAGCATCCCTTCAGGGGGGATAAGGAATGAGCAGTTCTTC. This translates into CASIPSGGIRNEQFF.

The chain uses TRBV30 and TRBJ1-1, with D unclear. The length of the CDR3 is 14 residues. Germline V gene data show CDR1 as GTSNPN and CDR2 as SVGIG (reference sequence). V lost 6 bases and J 1 base, leaving 15 bases between the germline ends. The CDR3 DNA sequence: TGTGCCTGCCGATCCGACCCGGGGAACACTGAAGCTTTCTTT. This sequence encodes CACRSDPGNTEAFF.

This clone was detected only a few times. The chain has TRBV19 and TRBJ2-1; the D is unclear. Trimming removed 1 base at V and 2 bases at J, with 6 bases between. The CDR3 sequence is 14 residues long. Looked up from germline, CDR1 is LNHDA and CDR2 is SQIVND (reference sequence). CDR3 nucleotide sequence: TGTGCCAGTAGTATAGCGCAGACCTACAATGAGCAGTTCTTC. Translated, it gives CASSIAQTYNEQFF.

The V call is TRBV27, the J call TRBJ2-5; D is undetermined. Trimming removed 3 bases at V and 0 bases at J, with 8 bases between. The CDR3 is made up of 14 amino acids. Germline V gene lookup returns CDR1 MNHEY and CDR2 SMNVEV (reference sequence). Here the CDR3 DNA reads TGTGCCAGCAGTTTCAACGGGTACCAAGAGACCCAGTACTTC. Its protein product is CASSFNGYQETQYF.